Listed here are 19 T cell receptor beta chains from one sample, sequenced in a study of control samples from healthy donors and cancer patients. Generated by immunoSEQ multiplex PCR, the TCRdb table keeps only in-frame clones and is missing some. This sample has 150,000 to 200,000 clones, with just over 85% found just once. The sequencing sample was made of blood. The receptor set was obtained from a man younger than 35 in good health.

CDR3 sequence: CAWRPYANRRGNGYTF. CDR3 nucleotides: TGTGCCTGGAGACCCTACGCGAACAGGCGAGGCAATGGCTACACCTTC. This chain uses TRBV30 with TRBJ1-2; D is possibly TRBD1 (5 bases). Trimming took 3 bases from V and 6 from J, leaving 23 bases between them. Germline loops: CDR1 GTSNPN, CDR2 SVGIG (reference sequence). The CDR3 is 16 amino acids.

This chain connects TRBV28 to TRBJ1-1; a possible D gene is TRBD1 (6 bases). The germline gives CDR1 MDHEN, CDR2 SYDVKM. The V and J ends lost 6 bases and 5 bases respectively, with 10 bases between them. The CDR3 is made up of 12 amino acids. The CDR3 bases are TGTGCCAGCAGAATACAGGGAACTGAAGCTTTCTTT. Translation: CASRIQGTEAFF. Together with reference TRBV28 and TRBJ1-1, the CDR3 gives the full variable domain: DVKVTQSSRYLVKRTGEKVFLECVQDMDHENMFWYRQDPGLGLRLIYFSYDVKMKEKGDIPEGYSVSREKKERFSLILESASTNQTSMYLCASRIQGTEAFFGQGTRLTVV.

The chain employs TRBV6-4 and TRBJ1-1; the match to TRBD1 covers 9 bases. V trimming: 3 bases; J trimming: 1 base; junction bases outside the gene matches: 0. The CDR3 has 14 residues. CDR1 is MRHNA and CDR2 is SNTAGT in the germline V gene. DNA of the CDR3: TGTGCCAGCAGTGAGGGACAGGGGAACACTGAAGCTTTCTTT. This encodes CASSEGQGNTEAFF.

The J gene is TRBJ1-1, the V gene TRBV30; D is unresolved. This CDR3 has 14 residues. With 4 bases removed from V and 4 bases from J, the gap between germline ends came to 16 bases. Looked up from germline, CDR1 is GTSNPN and CDR2 is SVGIG (reference sequence). The CDR3 sequence: CAWNDTPLGTEAFF. Here the CDR3 DNA reads TGTGCCTGGAACGACACTCCTCTTGGCACTGAAGCTTTCTTT.

V usage is TRBV15 and J usage is TRBJ2-5, with 7 bases lining up with TRBD1. Germline-derived CDR1 and CDR2 are LNHNV and YYDKDF (reference sequence). V trimming: 3 bases; J trimming: 5 bases; junction bases outside the gene matches: 6. The CDR3 runs 14 residues. In nucleotides, the CDR3 is TGTGCCACCAGCAGGCCGGACAGGAGGGAGACCCAGTACTTC. Translating gives CATSRPDRRETQYF.

The chain uses TRBV28 and TRBJ1-5; tentatively, D is TRBD1 (6 bases). V shed 3 bases and J shed 7 bases, with 13 bases lying between them. CDR1 and CDR2 from the germline V gene are MDHEN and SYDVKM. The CDR3 is made up of 14 amino acids. CDR3 DNA sequence: TGTGCCAGCAGTTTGCAGGGGCTGGTACAGCCCCAGCATTTT. It specifies CASSLQGLVQPQHF.

This clone was seen only once. The chain is built from TRBV6-5 and TRBJ1-6; TRBD1 agrees at 8 bases. From germline, CDR1 is MNHEY and CDR2 SVGAGI. J lost 7 bases, V lost 6 bases, and 8 bases had no gene match. The CDR3 is 15 residues long. CDR3 loop: CASSLRTGNNSPLHF. The CDR3 coding sequence is TGTGCCAGCAGCCTAAGGACAGGGAACAATTCACCCCTCCACTTT.

In DNA, the CDR3 is TGTGCCAGCAGCTTTCTCACAGGCCCCGGGGAGCTGTTTTTT. Protein: CASSFLTGPGELFF. The chain joins TRBV5-5 to TRBJ2-2; weak D call: TRBD1 (5 bases). Germline V lookup: CDR1 SGHKS, CDR2 YYEKEE (reference sequence). This CDR3 is built from 14 residues. V was trimmed by 2 bases and J by 6 bases, leaving 11 bases between them.

CDR3 in amino acids: CASSPRGGYEQYF. The CDR3 DNA sequence: TGTGCCAGCAGTCCCCGTGGGGGCTACGAGCAGTACTTC. The chain carries TRBV27 and TRBJ2-7; perhaps D is TRBD1 or TRBD2 (5 bases each). Trimming left V 5 bases short and J 3 bases short, with 11 bases between. From germline, CDR1 is MNHEY and CDR2 SMNVEV (reference sequence). CDR3 length equals 13 residues.

This chain uses TRBV11-2 with TRBJ2-3, with TRBD1 matching over 7 bases. Looked up from germline, CDR1 is SGHAT and CDR2 is FQNNGV. This CDR3 has 16 residues. V lost 5 bases and J lost 6; bases outside the gene matches: 14. CDR3 DNA sequence: TGTGCCAGCAGCCCAGACCGGACAGGAGAGTGGGATACGCAGTATTTT. It is translated as CASSPDRTGEWDTQYF.

The sample holds a few counts of this clone. This chain joins TRBV7-9 and TRBJ2-1; no reliable D call. Germline V gives CDR1 SEHNR, CDR2 FQNEAQ (reference sequence). The CDR3 contains 12 residues. V lost 3 bases and J 8 bases, leaving 8 bases between the germline ends. The CDR3 reads CASSFISDEQFF. DNA for the CDR3: TGTGCCAGCAGCTTTATTTCGGATGAGCAGTTCTTC.

This chain uses TRBV3-1 (or the pseudogene TRBV3-2) with TRBJ1-1, with D perhaps TRBD1 (6 bases). Trimming left V 3 bases short and J 7 bases short, with 12 bases between. This CDR3 is 13 amino acids long. CDR1 and CDR2 (germline): LGHDT, YNNKEL (reference sequence). The CDR3 reads CASSQVGTSEAFF. The CDR3 DNA sequence: TGTGCCAGCAGCCAGGTCGGGACAAGTGAAGCTTTCTTT.

The chain employs TRBV7-2 and TRBJ2-7; 7 nucleotides match TRBD2. CDR1 is SGHTA and CDR2 is FQGNSA in the germline V gene. The CDR3 length is 16 residues. V was pared by 2 bases and J by 0 bases, with 7 bases of the junction left unmatched. CDR3 nucleotide sequence: TGTGCCAGCAGCTTAATCCAGCGGGGCCACTCCTACGAGCAGTACTTC. Translated, it gives CASSLIQRGHSYEQYF.

The V gene is TRBV19, the J gene TRBJ2-2; D might be TRBD1 (5 bases). The CDR3 consists of 17 residues. Trimming removed 3 bases from V and 1 base from J, with 15 bases in between. CDR1 is LNHDA and CDR2 is SQIVND in the germline V gene (reference sequence). DNA of the CDR3: TGTGCCAGTAGTATCCCTACAGGTCTCAGGAACACCGGGGAGCTGTTTTTT. This encodes CASSIPTGLRNTGELFF.

This chain joins TRBV4-3 and TRBJ2-2, with 12 bases identical to TRBD2. Losses at the gene ends were 4 bases for V and 4 bases for J; bases not matched to a gene: 7. The CDR3 covers 17 residues. Germline V gene lookup returns CDR1 LGHNA and CDR2 YSLEER. Here the CDR3 DNA reads TGCGCCAGCAGCCTACTAGCGGGGGGCTCTCCCACCGGGGAGCTGTTTTTT. This codes for CASSLLAGGSPTGELFF.

The chain recombines TRBV2 with TRBJ1-2; maybe TRBD1 (6 bases). Germline CDR1 and CDR2: SNHLY and FYNNEI. The V and J ends lost 7 bases and 2 bases respectively, with 8 bases between them. The CDR3 covers 12 residues. This CDR3 reads CASNRENYGYTF. The DNA for the CDR3 is TGTGCCAGCAACAGGGAAAACTATGGCTACACCTTC.

This clone has a single count. The chain joins TRBV28 to TRBJ2-7, with D perhaps given as TRBD1 or TRBD2 (6 bases each). The CDR3 covers 14 residues. Germline CDR1 MDHEN, CDR2 SYDVKM. V was cut by 1 base and J by 6 bases, with 13 bases left in between. CDR3 in amino acids: CASSLLGGRSEQYF. The CDR3 bases are TGTGCCAGCAGTTTATTGGGGGGCCGCAGCGAGCAGTACTTC. The variable domain in full, with the rest retrieved from reference TRBV28 and TRBJ2-7, is DVKVTQSSRYLVKRTGEKVFLECVQDMDHENMFWYRQDPGLGLRLIYFSYDVKMKEKGDIPEGYSVSREKKERFSLILESASTNQTSMYLCASSLLGGRSEQYFGPGTRLTVT.

The chain is built from TRBV25-1 and TRBJ2-7; 11 nucleotides line up with TRBD1. The V gene's germline CDR1 is MGHDK and CDR2 SYGVNS. This CDR3 contains 16 residues. V lost 6 bases to trimming and J lost 6 bases; unmatched junction nucleotides: 13. The CDR3, as DNA: TGTGCCAGCAGACTGGGACAGGGGGGACGGAGTTCCGAGCAGTACTTC. It specifies CASRLGQGGRSSEQYF.

This clone was picked up a small number of times. The chain uses TRBV4-3 and TRBJ2-7, with 7 bases lining up with TRBD1. The V gene end was trimmed by 2 bases and the J gene end by 3 bases; junction bases not matched to a gene: 13. The CDR3 contains 17 residues. CDR1 is LGHNA, CDR2 YSLEER, per germline. The chain's CDR3 is CASSQSLIGGQDYEQYF. CDR3 nucleotide sequence: TGCGCCAGCAGCCAATCCTTAATAGGCGGACAGGACTACGAGCAGTACTTC.